This TCR beta chain was sequenced for a study of CXCR3-negative and CXCR3-positive naive CD8 T cells. From germline, CDR1 is LGHNA and CDR2 YSLEER. This CDR3 spans 14 amino acids. Libraries of TRB cDNA were made by 5' RACE and carried UMIs. TCRdb reanalyzed the 5' RACE reads, giving one entry per CDR3 protein sequence and no DNA. Its clone listing holds approximately 39,000 distinct CDR3 sequences. This rearrangement joins TRBV4-3 to TRBJ1-1; checking the TCRdb D call of TRBD1 is not possible without DNA. This sequence was found in a human donor in good health. Some clones in this sample may be carry-over from other donors' samples. Sequenced material: memory CD8+ T cells from blood. The CDR3 loop is CASSGDRGSTEAFF.